These 26 T cell receptor beta chains were all obtained from the same sample, sequenced in a study of blood T cell repertoires in COVID-19. The data were produced by immunoSEQ multiplex PCR, yet TCRdb's version contains in-frame clones alone and is incomplete. Among 300,000 to 350,000 clones listed, around 92% were seen once. Input material: PBMCs or T cells enriched from blood (not recorded which). Every receptor here comes from a woman in her twenties or thirties who had recovered from COVID-19.

This clone has only one observation. This sequence joins TRBV30 and TRBJ1-3; a weak D match, TRBD1 (6 bases). V was cut by 5 bases and J by 4 bases, with 15 bases left in between. The CDR3 is 14 amino acids. Per germline, CDR1 GTSNPN and CDR2 SVGIG (reference sequence). In DNA form, the CDR3 reads TGTGCCTGGCAACAGGGAACTTGGGGAAACACCATATATTTT. Translated, it gives CAWQQGTWGNTIYF.

J is TRBJ1-4 and V is TRBV29-1, with 7 bases identical to TRBD1. The CDR3 sequence is 14 residues long. CDR1 and CDR2 from the germline V gene are SQVTM and ANQGSEA. The V and J ends lost 4 bases and 7 bases, in that order; junction bases with no gene match: 9. CDR3 bases: TGCAGCGTTGGGGAGACAGGGTGGGGTGAAAAACTGTTTTTT. Translation gives CSVGETGWGEKLFF.

This chain joins TRBV15 and TRBJ1-5, with unresolved D. Germline-derived CDR1 and CDR2 are LNHNV and YYDKDF (reference sequence). V was clipped by 3 bases and J by 4 bases, with 10 bases between them. The CDR3 consists of 14 residues. This CDR3 reads CATSSLSRNQPQHF. In DNA form, the CDR3 reads TGTGCCACCAGCAGCTTGTCCAGGAATCAGCCCCAGCATTTT.

The V gene is TRBV18, the J gene TRBJ2-2, with D possibly being TRBD1 (5 bases). This CDR3 is 16 amino acids long. Germline V gene data show CDR1 as KGHSH and CDR2 as LQKENI. Trimming shortened V by 2 bases and J by 5 bases, and 15 bases separated the two germline ends. This CDR3 is CASSPGLGASTGELFF. The CDR3 bases are TGTGCCAGCTCACCAGGGCTAGGGGCCTCTACCGGGGAGCTGTTTTTT.

This clone showed up just once. The rearrangement uses TRBV3-1 (or the pseudogene TRBV3-2) and TRBJ2-7, with D possibly matching TRBD1 (5 bases). The CDR3 sequence is 17 residues long. The V gene's germline CDR1 is LGHDT and CDR2 YNNKEL (reference sequence). The V and J ends lost 4 bases and 0 bases respectively, with 19 bases between them. The CDR3 DNA sequence: TGTGCCAGCAGCCTTCCAAATTCTGACAGAAACTCCTACGAGCAGTACTTC. It encodes CASSLPNSDRNSYEQYF.

As DNA, the CDR3 is TGTGCCAGCAGCTTAGATTTCGGGGAGACCCAGTACTTC. It translates to CASSLDFGETQYF. The chain couples TRBV7-9 to TRBJ2-5; D ambiguous. This CDR3 comprises 13 residues. The V end lost 1 base, the J end lost 5 bases, and 8 bases lay between the germline ends. CDR1 is SEHNR, CDR2 FQNEAQ, per germline (reference sequence).

The V gene is TRBV14, the J gene TRBJ1-2; TRBD1 agrees at 9 bases. CDR3 length equals 13 residues. CDR1 and CDR2 (germline): SGHDN, FVKESK. V lost 4 bases, J lost 6 bases, and 3 bases stayed unmatched. CDR3 sequence reads: CASSLGQGDGYTF. The CDR3 nucleotides read TGTGCCAGCAGCCTGGGACAGGGCGATGGCTACACCTTC.

This clone showed up just once. This sequence joins TRBV9 and TRBJ2-7; 9 nucleotides agree with TRBD1. CDR1 is SGDLS and CDR2 is YYNGEE in the germline V gene. V was clipped by 4 bases and J by 5 bases; unmatched bases: 10. The CDR3 runs to 15 residues. The CDR3 here is CASSITGTGQDEQYF. The DNA of the CDR3 is TGTGCCAGCAGCATAACCGGGACAGGGCAGGACGAGCAGTACTTC.

The V and J genes are TRBV21-1 and TRBJ2-2; the table's D gene call, TRBD2, was not cross checked with the DNA. TRBV21-1 represents a pseudogene. CDR3 length: 17 residues. The CDR3 sequence: CASSNVGGGLVRRGAVF. The CDR3 DNA reads as TGTGCCAGCAGCAACGTCGGTGGGGGACTAGTCCGTCGGGGAGCTGTTTTT.

Comment on this clone: An end of the junction does not agree with germline; a read error may underlie this. The J gene is TRBJ2-1, the V gene TRBV6-1; D remains ambiguous. The CDR3 sequence is 12 residues long. The germline V gene encodes CDR1 MNHNS and CDR2 SASEGT. The CDR3 DNA reads TGTGCCAGTAGTGAACCTAGCAATGAGCAGTTCTTC. Protein: CASSEPSNEQFF.

The rearrangement links TRBV2 to TRBJ1-6; possibly TRBD1 for D (6 bases). Trimming removed 4 bases from V and 7 bases from J, with 14 bases in between. CDR1 SNHLY and CDR2 FYNNEI come from the germline V gene. The CDR3 runs 15 residues. The CDR3 region is CASSVGTPLNSPLHF. CDR3 bases: TGTGCCAGCAGTGTAGGGACACCACTAAATTCACCCCTCCACTTT.

J is TRBJ2-7 and V is TRBV5-1, with 10 bases fitting TRBD2. J lost 3 bases, V lost 4 bases, and 7 bases had no gene match. The CDR3 runs to 15 residues. CDR1 and CDR2 from the germline V gene are SGHRS and YFSETQ. The CDR3 nucleotides are TGCGCCAGCAGCCCGGGGACTAGCGAAGACTACGAGCAGTACTTC. This gives the protein CASSPGTSEDYEQYF.

The J gene is TRBJ2-7, the V gene TRBV11-2; D not resolved. Trimming took off 5 bases at V and 4 bases at J, with 15 bases between the two ends. Germline loops: CDR1 SGHAT, CDR2 FQNNGV. The length of the CDR3 is 14 residues. The CDR3 loop is CASSPWATVYEQYF. The DNA for the CDR3 is TGTGCCAGCAGCCCATGGGCCACAGTATACGAGCAGTACTTC.

The chain combines TRBV29-1 with TRBJ2-7; a possible D gene is TRBD2 (5 bases). Germline assignment: CDR1 SQVTM and CDR2 ANQGSEA. This CDR3 region has 11 residues. V gave up 6 bases and J gave up 7 bases, with 13 bases separating them. CDR3: CSVTRSEEQYF. The CDR3 nucleotides are TGCAGCGTAACTAGATCCGAGGAGCAGTACTTC.

V usage is TRBV10-3 and J usage is TRBJ1-2, with TRBD1 matching 8 bases. V was pared by 8 bases and J by 2 bases, with 7 bases of the junction left unmatched. The CDR3 is 14 amino acids. Germline V lookup: CDR1 ENHRY, CDR2 SYGVKD. CDR3 DNA sequence: TGTGCCATCTCTCCCGGACAGGGAAACTATGGCTACACCTTC. It translates to CAISPGQGNYGYTF.

The rearrangement uses TRBV5-8 and TRBJ1-1, with 9 bases that match TRBD1. The CDR3 runs to 15 residues. The ends lost 3 bases at V and 4 bases at J; junction bases unmatched: 7. In germline, CDR1 is SGHTS, CDR2 YDEGEE. For the CDR3, the DNA is TGTGCCAGCAGCTGGGGGACAGGGCCTAGCACTGAAGCTTTCTTT. It specifies CASSWGTGPSTEAFF.

The J gene is TRBJ1-6, the V gene TRBV7-2; maybe TRBD1 (5 bases). CDR3 length: 13 residues. V gave up 4 bases and J gave up 13 bases, with 14 bases separating them. Germline CDR1 SGHTA, CDR2 FQGNSA. CDR3 DNA sequence: TGTGCCAGCAGCTCAATATCGGGGGTGCCCCTCCACTTT. Translating it yields CASSSISGVPLHF.

The rearrangement uses TRBV9 and TRBJ2-5; 12 nucleotides match TRBD2. Germline V lookup: CDR1 SGDLS, CDR2 YYNGEE. The CDR3 is 18 amino acids. With 0 bases clipped from V and 1 base from J, the junction kept 7 bases outside the gene matches. CDR3 DNA: TGTGCCAGCAGCGTAGGTACTAGCGGGAGGAGGGTCCAAGAGACCCAGTACTTC. This translates into CASSVGTSGRRVQETQYF.

A single count supports this clone. This rearrangement joins TRBV11-2 to TRBJ2-5; 8 bases are shared with TRBD1. The length of the CDR3 is 16 residues. With V trimmed by 2 bases and J by 4 bases, 9 bases remained unmatched. Germline V lookup: CDR1 SGHAT, CDR2 FQNNGV. CDR3 nucleotides: TGTGCCAGCAGCTTAATACCTCAGGGGGCACGAGAGACCCAGTACTTC. This codes for CASSLIPQGARETQYF.

The V gene is TRBV6-5, the J gene TRBJ2-1; 13 nucleotides agree with TRBD2. There are 15 residues in the CDR3. CDR1 is MNHEY, CDR2 SVGAGI, per germline. V lost 7 bases and J lost 6; bases outside the gene matches: 6. The CDR3 nucleotides are TGTGCCAGCAAATCGGGACTAGCGGGACGCAATGAGCAGTTCTTC. This translates into CASKSGLAGRNEQFF.

The rearrangement links TRBV6-2 or TRBV6-3 to TRBJ2-1, with 13 bases identical to TRBD2. The CDR3 is 15 amino acids. In germline, CDR1 is MNHEY, CDR2 SVGEGT. The J segment lost 7 bases and the V segment lost 6 bases, leaving 6 bases of the junction unmatched. CDR3 residues: CASSRGLAGVNEQFF. Here the CDR3 DNA reads TGTGCCAGCAGCCGCGGACTAGCGGGAGTAAATGAGCAGTTCTTC.

The chain employs TRBV7-6 and TRBJ1-3; D is undetermined. CDR3 length: 15 amino acids. The germline V gene has CDR1 SGHVS and CDR2 FNYEAQ. V was clipped by 3 bases and J by 0 bases, with 9 bases between them. CDR3 DNA sequence: TGTGCCAGCAGCTTTGGTCAGGACTCTGGAAACACCATATATTTT. Translated: CASSFGQDSGNTIYF.

The V call is TRBV7-2, the J call TRBJ2-1; D may be TRBD2 (6 bases). From germline, CDR1 is SGHTA and CDR2 FQGNSA. Deletions cut 5 bases from V and 6 bases from J, with 26 bases between. There are 18 residues in the CDR3. The CDR3 DNA sequence: TGTGCCAGCAGCCGTTGGTCGGGGGAGTCCCTTCGGGGCAATGAGCAGTTCTTC. Translating gives CASSRWSGESLRGNEQFF. The full variable domain, completed using reference TRBV7-2 and TRBJ2-1, is GAGVSQSPSNKVTEKGKDVELRCDPISGHTALYWYRQSLGQGLEFLIYFQGNSAPDKSGLPSDRFSAERTGGSVSTLTIQRTQQEDSAVYLCASSRWSGESLRGNEQFFGPGTRLTVL.

J is TRBJ2-1 and V is TRBV27, with a possible D match to TRBD2 (6 bases). The CDR3 covers 14 residues. V shed 9 bases and J shed 6 bases, with 18 bases lying between them. Germline lookup yields CDR1 MNHEY and CDR2 SMNVEV (reference sequence). DNA for the CDR3: TGTGCCAGTATGGGGTTGGTAGCGGCCAATGAGCAGTTCTTC. This sequence encodes CASMGLVAANEQFF.

V is TRBV5-4 and J is TRBJ1-6; D uncertain. This CDR3 has 13 amino acids. Trimming took 2 bases from V and 7 from J, leaving 7 bases between them. Germline assignment: CDR1 SGHNT and CDR2 YYREEE (reference sequence). DNA for the CDR3: TGTGCCAGCAGCTTTTATCTCAATTCACCCCTCCACTTT. Residues: CASSFYLNSPLHF.

This chain uses TRBV7-6 with TRBJ2-7; TRBD2 aligns across 11 bases. This CDR3 contains 16 residues. Germline V gene lookup returns CDR1 SGHVS and CDR2 FNYEAQ. The V gene end was trimmed by 5 bases and the J gene end by 4 bases; junction bases not matched to a gene: 10. CDR3 DNA sequence: TGTGCCAGCAGCAGTGTAGCGGGAGGGCCGGGATACGAGCAGTACTTC. It translates to CASSSVAGGPGYEQYF.